This TCR beta chain derives from a study of T cells after yellow fever vaccination (dated by TCRdb to between 2018 and 2021). Notes on the research overall: Libraries from fractions with low cell numbers were prepared with the SMART-Seq v4 Ultra Low Input RNA kit. Blood samples were taken at several timepoints before and after primary and secondary immunization, and bulk PBMC replicates and cell subsets were isolated. The cohort comprised two healthy male donors, one aged 18 to 30 and one aged 30 to 40 years. To follow T-cell clones before and after primary and booster YFV17D yellow fever vaccination, bulk TCR alpha and beta repertoires were sequenced over time.

TCR cDNA was synthesized by 5'RACE template switching, through which a universal primer site and unique molecular identifiers were introduced. cDNA synthesis was primed from both the TCR alpha and TCR beta constant segments. Libraries were amplified in two PCR steps, with sample barcodes and sequencing adapters added in the second step. Sequencing of the libraries was done on either Illumina HiSeq 2500 (2x100 bp) or NovaSeq (2x150 bp). Per the authors' processing: Demultiplexing of reads and collapsing into UMI consensus sequences were performed with MIGEC, and V(D)J alignment was carried out with MiXCR. Clonotypes responding to the vaccine were identified with edgeR on replicate PBMC samples, with the criteria of FDR below 0.01 and a log2 fold change above 5 up to day 15. Each bulk clonotype was labeled CD4 or CD8 based on which sequenced repertoire, CD4 or CD8, contained the clonotype at higher abundance. The public reads were reprocessed in TCRdb via fastp at Q25 and MiXCR, keeping in-frame beta chains. Records with the same CDR3 protein are collapsed into one entry carrying the most frequent genes and DNA. The V and J calls reflect TCRdb's pipeline rather than the authors' work. Within this sample are approximately 510,000 distinct CDR3 sequences, with about a fifth of them counted one time only. The ten most abundant clones make up approximately 16% of the sample.

Inclusive of the bounding cysteine and phenylalanine, the CDR3 is 15 residues long. Of all the DNA, just the CDR3 is kept, 45 bases in frame from base 1. V lost 4 bases and J lost 2 bases; the stretch between them is 13 bases long. As encoded in the germline V gene, CDR1 is LGHNA while CDR2 is YNFKEQ. The treatment or condition label, read with the paper, signifies: live attenuated yellow fever vaccine strain. At every blood-draw timepoint, two biological replicates of bulk PBMCs were collected. PBMCs were isolated from peripheral blood using a standard Ficoll-Paque protocol. RNA was extracted with TriZol from bulk PBMCs, CD4 and CD8 fractions, and dextramer-positive and dextramer-negative fractions. Notes on this clonotype: Its recognized antigen is unknown. No clone much larger than this one lies a single base away; base qualities are absent.

Study-wide findings and limitations: A small share of clonotypes occurred in both CD4 and CD8 compartments, likely arising from convergent recombination. Most clones expanded after primary vaccination were re-detected after the booster (about 96% of CD4 and around 88% of CD8), suggesting broad memory maintenance. The secondary T-cell response was weaker than the primary response but faster, peaking on day 5 instead of day 15. Only a couple of donors were included in the study, so the extent to which the findings can be generalized is limited. Computational filtering was needed because FACS-sorted repertoires could contain abundant contaminating clonotypes from the bulk population.

The source of this sequence is a man in his late teens or twenties who received the YFV17D yellow fever vaccine. Sequenced here: PBMCs, sampled roughly 20 days after the first yellow fever vaccination. Recombination joined TRBV4-2 with TRBJ2-3, with TRBD2 as a weak D call on 5 bases. The bases are TGTGCCAGCAGCCGCGAACAGAGGGACACAGATACGCAGTATTTT. This gives the protein CASSREQRDTDTQYF.